This T cell receptor beta chain was captured by sequencing in a study of Ad26.COV2.S vaccination and SARS-CoV-2 variants. In the study overall: As a participant in COV1001, the donor was in the Ad26.COV2.S trial arm. Ad26.COV2.S given intramuscularly, once or twice 56 days apart. Study observations and caveats: Total T cell responses, in the TCR breadth and depth analyses, may have been underestimated.

The treatment was: roughly 18 received Ad26.COV2.S at low or high dose, single or two shots; about 5 received placebo; per-sample allocation not given. The study sampled participants on day 63 after the first vaccine or placebo injection. The administered vaccine (an Ad26 vector) expressed Wuhan-strain SARS-CoV-2 spike. As concerns this clone: Antigen specificity is unknown.

CDR1 and CDR2 from the germline V gene are MNHEY and SVGEGT. The CDR3 sequence is 18 residues long. V was pared by 4 bases and J by 3 bases, with 12 bases of the junction left unmatched. Sequencing used immunoSEQ multiplex PCR; TCRdb keeps in-frame clones, though not all of them. There are roughly 350,000 clones in the sample; 80% to 90% occur only once, and 3.4% lies in the top ten. Here the sequenced sample was peripheral blood, taken in a trial of Ad26.COV2.S vaccine versus placebo. This clonotype was sampled from a person between 18 and 59 years old who received the Ad26.COV2.S COVID-19 vaccine or a placebo. The J gene is TRBJ1-2, the V gene TRBV6-2 or TRBV6-3; 12 bases are a match to TRBD1. The CDR3 DNA is TGTGCCAGCAGTTGGCCGGGACAGGGGGCCCCCGTCGACTATGGCTACACCTTC. Amino acids: CASSWPGQGAPVDYGYTF.